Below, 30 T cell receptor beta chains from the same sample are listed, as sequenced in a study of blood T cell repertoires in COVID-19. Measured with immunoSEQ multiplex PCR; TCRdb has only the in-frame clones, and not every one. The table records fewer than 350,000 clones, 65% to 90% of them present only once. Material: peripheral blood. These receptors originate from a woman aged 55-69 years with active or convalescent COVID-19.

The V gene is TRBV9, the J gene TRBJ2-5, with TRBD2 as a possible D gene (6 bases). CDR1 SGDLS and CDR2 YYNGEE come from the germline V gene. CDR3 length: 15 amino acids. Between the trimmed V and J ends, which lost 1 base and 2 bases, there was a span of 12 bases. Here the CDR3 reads CASSVSGVSQETQYF. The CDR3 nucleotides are TGTGCCAGCAGCGTATCGGGGGTTTCACAAGAGACCCAGTACTTC.

CDR3 DNA: TGTGCCAGCAGCCGCCTCAAACAATTAGCCCTTGACACAGATACGCAGTATTTT. Protein product: CASSRLKQLALDTDTQYF. The chain has TRBV16 and TRBJ2-3, with D unclear. CDR1 is KGHSY and CDR2 is FQNENV in the germline V gene. This CDR3 spans 18 amino acids. V lost 4 bases and J lost 2, with 22 bases in between.

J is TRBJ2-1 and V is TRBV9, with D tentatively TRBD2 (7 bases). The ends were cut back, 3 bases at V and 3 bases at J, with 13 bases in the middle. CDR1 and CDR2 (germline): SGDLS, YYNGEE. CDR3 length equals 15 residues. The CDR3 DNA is TGTGCCAGCAGCGCGGAGGGGGACTACTACAATGAGCAGTTCTTC. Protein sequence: CASSAEGDYYNEQFF.

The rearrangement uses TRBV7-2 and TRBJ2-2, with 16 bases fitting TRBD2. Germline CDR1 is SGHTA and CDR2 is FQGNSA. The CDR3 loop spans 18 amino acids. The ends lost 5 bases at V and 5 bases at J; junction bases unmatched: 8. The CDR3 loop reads CASSPRGLAGGPTGELFF. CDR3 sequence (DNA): TGTGCCAGCAGCCCCAGGGGACTAGCGGGGGGGCCTACCGGGGAGCTGTTTTTT. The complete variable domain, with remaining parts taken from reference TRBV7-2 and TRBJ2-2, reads GAGVSQSPSNKVTEKGKDVELRCDPISGHTALYWYRQSLGQGLEFLIYFQGNSAPDKSGLPSDRFSAERTGGSVSTLTIQRTQQEDSAVYLCASSPRGLAGGPTGELFFGEGSRLTVL.

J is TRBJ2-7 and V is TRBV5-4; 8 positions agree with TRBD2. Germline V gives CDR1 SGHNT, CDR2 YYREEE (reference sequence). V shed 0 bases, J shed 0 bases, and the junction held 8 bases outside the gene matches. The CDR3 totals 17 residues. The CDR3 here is CASSLARGGGSSYEQYF. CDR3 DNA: TGTGCCAGCAGCTTGGCCCGGGGCGGGGGGTCCTCCTACGAGCAGTACTTC.

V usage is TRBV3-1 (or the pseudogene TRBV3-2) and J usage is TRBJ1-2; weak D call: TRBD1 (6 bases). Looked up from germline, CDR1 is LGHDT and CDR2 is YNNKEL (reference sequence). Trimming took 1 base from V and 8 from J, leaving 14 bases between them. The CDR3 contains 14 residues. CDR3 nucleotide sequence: TGTGCCAGCAGCCAAGGAACAGGGAGCGTCGGCTACACCTTC. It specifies CASSQGTGSVGYTF.

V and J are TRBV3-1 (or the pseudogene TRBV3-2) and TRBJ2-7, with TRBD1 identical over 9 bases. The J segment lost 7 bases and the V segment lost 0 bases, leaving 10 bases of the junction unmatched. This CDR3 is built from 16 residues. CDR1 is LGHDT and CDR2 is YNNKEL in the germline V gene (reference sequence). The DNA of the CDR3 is TGTGCCAGCAGCCAAGATTATGGGACAGGGACGAGTGAGCAGTACTTC. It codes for CASSQDYGTGTSEQYF.

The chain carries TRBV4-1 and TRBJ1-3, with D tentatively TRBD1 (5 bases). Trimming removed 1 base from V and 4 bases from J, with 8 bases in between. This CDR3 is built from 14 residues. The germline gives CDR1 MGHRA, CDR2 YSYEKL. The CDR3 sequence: CASSQVGVGNTIYF. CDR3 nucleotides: TGCGCCAGCAGCCAAGTAGGGGTCGGAAACACCATATATTTT.

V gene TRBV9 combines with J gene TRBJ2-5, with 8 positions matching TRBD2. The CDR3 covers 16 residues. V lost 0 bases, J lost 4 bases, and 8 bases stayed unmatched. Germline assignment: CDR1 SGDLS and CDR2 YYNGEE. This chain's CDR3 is CASSVDSSGVGETQYF. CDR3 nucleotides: TGTGCCAGCAGCGTAGATAGTAGCGGGGTCGGAGAGACCCAGTACTTC.

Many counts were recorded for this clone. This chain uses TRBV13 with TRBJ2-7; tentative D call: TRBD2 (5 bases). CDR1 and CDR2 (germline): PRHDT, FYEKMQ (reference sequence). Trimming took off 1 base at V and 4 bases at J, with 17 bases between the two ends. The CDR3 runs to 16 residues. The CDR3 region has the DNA TGTGCCAGCAGCTTAGCCCCCCGGGGTTCGTCTTACGAGCAGTACTTC. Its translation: CASSLAPRGSSYEQYF.

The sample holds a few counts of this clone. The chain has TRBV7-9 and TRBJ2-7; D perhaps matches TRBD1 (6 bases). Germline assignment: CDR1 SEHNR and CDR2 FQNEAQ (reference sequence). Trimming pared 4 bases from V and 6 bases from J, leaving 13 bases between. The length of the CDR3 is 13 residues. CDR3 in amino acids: CASSSAGVGEQYF. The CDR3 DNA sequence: TGTGCCAGCAGCTCAGCAGGGGTTGGCGAGCAGTACTTC.

This CDR3 is CASRHFRDSSYEQYF. CDR3 nucleotides: TGTGCCAGCAGACACTTCAGGGACAGCTCCTACGAGCAGTACTTC. The J gene is TRBJ2-7, the V gene TRBV4-2, with TRBD1 matching 7 bases. The CDR3 is made up of 15 amino acids. The V gene's germline CDR1 is LGHNA and CDR2 YNFKEQ. Trimming at V came to 6 bases and at J to 0 bases, leaving 8 bases not matched to a gene.

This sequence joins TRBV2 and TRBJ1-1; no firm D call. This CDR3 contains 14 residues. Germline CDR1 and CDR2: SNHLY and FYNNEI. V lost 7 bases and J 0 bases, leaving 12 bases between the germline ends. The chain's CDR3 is CASIEWSLNTEAFF. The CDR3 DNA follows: TGTGCCAGCATAGAGTGGAGCTTGAACACTGAAGCTTTCTTT.

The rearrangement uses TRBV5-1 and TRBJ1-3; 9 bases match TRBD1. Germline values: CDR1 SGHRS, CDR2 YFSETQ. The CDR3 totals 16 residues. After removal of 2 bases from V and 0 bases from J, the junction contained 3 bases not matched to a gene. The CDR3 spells CASSFGTGISGNTIYF. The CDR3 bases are TGCGCCAGCAGCTTTGGGACAGGGATCTCTGGAAACACCATATATTTT.

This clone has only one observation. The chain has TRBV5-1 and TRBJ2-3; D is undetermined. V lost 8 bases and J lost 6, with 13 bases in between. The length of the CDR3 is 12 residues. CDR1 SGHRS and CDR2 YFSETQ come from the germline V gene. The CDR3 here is CASNDPADTQYF. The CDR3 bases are TGCGCCAGTAATGATCCCGCGGATACGCAGTATTTT.

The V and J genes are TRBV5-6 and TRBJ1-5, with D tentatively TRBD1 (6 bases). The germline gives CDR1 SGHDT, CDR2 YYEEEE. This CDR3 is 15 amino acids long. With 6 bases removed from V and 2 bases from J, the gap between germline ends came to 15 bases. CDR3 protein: CASTSRGARNQPQHF. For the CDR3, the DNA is TGTGCCAGCACCTCTCGGGGGGCTCGCAATCAGCCCCAGCATTTT.

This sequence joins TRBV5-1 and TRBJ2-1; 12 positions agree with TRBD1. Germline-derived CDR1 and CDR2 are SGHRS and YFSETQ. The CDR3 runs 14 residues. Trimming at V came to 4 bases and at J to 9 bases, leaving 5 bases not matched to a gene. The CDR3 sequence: CASSPGTGGGEQFF. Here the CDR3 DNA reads TGCGCCAGCAGCCCCGGGACAGGGGGCGGTGAGCAGTTCTTC.

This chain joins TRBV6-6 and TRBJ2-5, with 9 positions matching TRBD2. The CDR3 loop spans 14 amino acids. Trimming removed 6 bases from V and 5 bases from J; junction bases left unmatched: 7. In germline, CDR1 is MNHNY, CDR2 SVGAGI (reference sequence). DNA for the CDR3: TGTGCCAGCAGACTGAGCGGGGGGTGGGAGACCCAGTACTTC. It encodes CASRLSGGWETQYF.

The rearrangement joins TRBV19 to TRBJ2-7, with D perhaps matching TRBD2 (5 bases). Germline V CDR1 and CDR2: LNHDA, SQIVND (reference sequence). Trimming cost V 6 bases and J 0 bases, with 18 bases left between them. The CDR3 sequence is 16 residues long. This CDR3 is CASRLGSGGLSYEQYF. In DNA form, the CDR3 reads TGTGCCAGTAGACTAGGGTCGGGCGGTCTCTCCTACGAGCAGTACTTC. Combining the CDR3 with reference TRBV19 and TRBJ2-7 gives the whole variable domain DGGITQSPKYLFRKEGQNVTLSCEQNLNHDAMYWYRQDPGQGLRLIYYSQIVNDFQKGDIAEGYSVSREKKESFPLTVTSAQKNPTAFYLCASRLGSGGLSYEQYFGPGTRLTVT.

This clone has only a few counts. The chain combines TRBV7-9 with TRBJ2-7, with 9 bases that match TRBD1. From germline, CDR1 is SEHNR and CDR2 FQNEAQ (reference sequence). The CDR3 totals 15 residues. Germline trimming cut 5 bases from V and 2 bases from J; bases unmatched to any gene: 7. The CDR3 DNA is TGTGCCAGCAGCGTACCCGGACAGGGGCCCTACGAGCAGTACTTC. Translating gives CASSVPGQGPYEQYF.

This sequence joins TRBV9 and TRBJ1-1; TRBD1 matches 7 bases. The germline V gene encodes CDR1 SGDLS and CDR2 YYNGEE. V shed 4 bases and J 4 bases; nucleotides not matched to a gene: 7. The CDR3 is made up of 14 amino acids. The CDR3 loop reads CASSPLQGLTEAFF. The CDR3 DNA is TGTGCCAGCAGCCCACTACAGGGGCTCACTGAAGCTTTCTTT.

In nucleotides, the CDR3 is TGTGCCAGCAGTTACCTAGCGGAATACAATGAGCAGTTCTTC. Translated, it gives CASSYLAEYNEQFF. This sequence joins TRBV6-5 and TRBJ2-1; 7 positions agree with TRBD2. Germline V gene lookup returns CDR1 MNHEY and CDR2 SVGAGI. This CDR3 comprises 14 residues. The V gene end was trimmed by 2 bases and the J gene end by 4 bases; junction bases not matched to a gene: 2.

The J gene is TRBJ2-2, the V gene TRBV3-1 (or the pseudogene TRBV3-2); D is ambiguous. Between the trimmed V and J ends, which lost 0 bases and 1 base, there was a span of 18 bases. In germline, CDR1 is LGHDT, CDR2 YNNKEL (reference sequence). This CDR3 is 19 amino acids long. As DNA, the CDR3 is TGTGCCAGCAGCCAAGAAGATCTAGATTCCCCGAGGAACACCGGGGAGCTGTTTTTT. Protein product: CASSQEDLDSPRNTGELFF.

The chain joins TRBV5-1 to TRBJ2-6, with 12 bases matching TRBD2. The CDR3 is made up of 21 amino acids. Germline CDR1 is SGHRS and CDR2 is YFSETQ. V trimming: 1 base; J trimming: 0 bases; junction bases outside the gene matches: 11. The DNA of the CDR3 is TGCGCCAGCAGCTTGTCCACTAGCGGGGGGTTACCGTCCTCTGGGGCCAACGTCCTGACTTTC. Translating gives CASSLSTSGGLPSSGANVLTF.

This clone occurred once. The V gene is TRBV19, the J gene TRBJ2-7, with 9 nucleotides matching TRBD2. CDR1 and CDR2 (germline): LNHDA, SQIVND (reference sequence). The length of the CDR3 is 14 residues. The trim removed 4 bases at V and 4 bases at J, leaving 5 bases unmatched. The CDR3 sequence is CASSKRGAGYEQYF. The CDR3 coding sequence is TGTGCCAGTAGTAAGCGGGGGGCCGGGTACGAGCAGTACTTC.

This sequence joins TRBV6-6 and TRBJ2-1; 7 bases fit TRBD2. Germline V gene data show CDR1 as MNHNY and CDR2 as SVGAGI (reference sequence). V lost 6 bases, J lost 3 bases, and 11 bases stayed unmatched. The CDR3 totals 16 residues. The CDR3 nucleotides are TGTGCCAGCAGGTACCTTACGGGGGGACTCTACAATGAGCAGTTCTTC. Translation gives CASRYLTGGLYNEQFF.

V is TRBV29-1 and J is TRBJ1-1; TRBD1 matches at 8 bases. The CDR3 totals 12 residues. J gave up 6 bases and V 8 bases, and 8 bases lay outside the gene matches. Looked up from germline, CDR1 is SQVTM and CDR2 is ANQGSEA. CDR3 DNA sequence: TGCAGCCTAGCACCGACAGGGGCTGAAGCTTTCTTT. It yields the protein CSLAPTGAEAFF.

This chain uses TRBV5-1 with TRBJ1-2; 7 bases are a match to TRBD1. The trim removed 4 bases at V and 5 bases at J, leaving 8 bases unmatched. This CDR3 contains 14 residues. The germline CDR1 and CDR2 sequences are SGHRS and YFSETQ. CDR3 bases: TGCGCCAGCAGCCCGGGGACAGTGACTTATGGCTACACCTTC. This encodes CASSPGTVTYGYTF.

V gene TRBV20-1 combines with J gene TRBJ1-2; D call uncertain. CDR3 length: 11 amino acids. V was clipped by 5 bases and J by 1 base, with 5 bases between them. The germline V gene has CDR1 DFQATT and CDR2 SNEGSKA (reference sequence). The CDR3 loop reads CSAPYNYGYTF. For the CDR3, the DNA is TGCAGTGCTCCTTATAACTATGGCTACACCTTC.

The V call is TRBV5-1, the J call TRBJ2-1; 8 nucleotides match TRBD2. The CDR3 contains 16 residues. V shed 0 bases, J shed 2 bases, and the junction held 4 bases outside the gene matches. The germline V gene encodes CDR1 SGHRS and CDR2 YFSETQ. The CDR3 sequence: CASSLAAGGAYNEQFF. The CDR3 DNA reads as TGCGCCAGCAGCTTGGCCGCCGGGGGGGCCTACAATGAGCAGTTCTTC.